This entry features one T cell receptor beta chain sequence. Its antigen remains unidentified. The record originates from a study of cytomegalovirus exposure and HLA in healthy donors. Study-level results: Presence/absence results assume similar sequencing depth per donor, which may not hold. The Asian-associated ancestry cluster reportedly had fewer N-insertions than the approximately 670-donor mean in a later analysis.

The study ran its PCR with 60 Vbeta and 13 Jbeta primers. Original methodology: Some 10 million of tens of millions of unique TCR beta chains were shared, per a later count. Produced via immunoSEQ multiplex PCR; TCRdb's table is partial and in-frame only. That table is the source of V, J and clone size, and D and trimming were worked out from the DNA. The sample shows some 41,000 clones, over 60% of them seen only once. The sample taken for sequencing was PBMCs. The sequence was collected from a man aged 40-50 years in good health and CMV-seronegative.

The CDR3 reads CASSTGQKETQYF. Here the CDR3 DNA reads TGTGCCAGCAGCACGGGACAGAAAGAGACCCAGTACTTC. The chain employs TRBV5-4 and TRBJ2-5; 7 nucleotides line up with TRBD1. CDR1 is SGHNT and CDR2 is YYREEE in the germline V gene (reference sequence). J was trimmed by 3 bases and V by 4 bases; bases with no gene match: 3. The CDR3 length is 13 residues.